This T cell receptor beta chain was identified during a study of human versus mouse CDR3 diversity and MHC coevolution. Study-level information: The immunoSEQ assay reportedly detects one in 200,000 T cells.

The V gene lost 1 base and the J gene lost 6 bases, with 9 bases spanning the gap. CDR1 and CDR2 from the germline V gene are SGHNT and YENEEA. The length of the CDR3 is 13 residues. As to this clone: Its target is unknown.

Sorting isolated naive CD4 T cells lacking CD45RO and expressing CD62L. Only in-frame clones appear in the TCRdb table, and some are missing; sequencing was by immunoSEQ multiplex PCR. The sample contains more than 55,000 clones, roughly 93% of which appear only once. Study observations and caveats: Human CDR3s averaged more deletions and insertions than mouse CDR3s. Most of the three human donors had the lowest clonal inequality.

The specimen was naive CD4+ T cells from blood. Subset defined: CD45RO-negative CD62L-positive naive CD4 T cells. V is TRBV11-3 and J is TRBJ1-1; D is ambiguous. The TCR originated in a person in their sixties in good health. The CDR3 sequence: CASSLAASAEAFF. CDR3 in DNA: TGTGCCAGCAGCTTAGCCGCTAGCGCTGAAGCTTTCTTT.